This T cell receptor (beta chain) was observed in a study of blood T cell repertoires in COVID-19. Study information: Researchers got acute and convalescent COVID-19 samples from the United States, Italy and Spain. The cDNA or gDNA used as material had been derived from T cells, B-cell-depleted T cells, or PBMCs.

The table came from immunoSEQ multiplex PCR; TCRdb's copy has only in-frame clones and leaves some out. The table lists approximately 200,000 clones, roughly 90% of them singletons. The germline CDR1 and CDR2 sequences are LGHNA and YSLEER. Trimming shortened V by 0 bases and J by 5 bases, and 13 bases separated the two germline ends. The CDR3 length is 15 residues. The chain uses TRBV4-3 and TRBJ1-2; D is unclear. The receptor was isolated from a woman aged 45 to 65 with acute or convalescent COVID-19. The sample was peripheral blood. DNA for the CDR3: TGCGCCAGCAGCCAAGATGGAGGGATGGGGTATGGCTACACCTTC. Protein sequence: CASSQDGGMGYGYTF.